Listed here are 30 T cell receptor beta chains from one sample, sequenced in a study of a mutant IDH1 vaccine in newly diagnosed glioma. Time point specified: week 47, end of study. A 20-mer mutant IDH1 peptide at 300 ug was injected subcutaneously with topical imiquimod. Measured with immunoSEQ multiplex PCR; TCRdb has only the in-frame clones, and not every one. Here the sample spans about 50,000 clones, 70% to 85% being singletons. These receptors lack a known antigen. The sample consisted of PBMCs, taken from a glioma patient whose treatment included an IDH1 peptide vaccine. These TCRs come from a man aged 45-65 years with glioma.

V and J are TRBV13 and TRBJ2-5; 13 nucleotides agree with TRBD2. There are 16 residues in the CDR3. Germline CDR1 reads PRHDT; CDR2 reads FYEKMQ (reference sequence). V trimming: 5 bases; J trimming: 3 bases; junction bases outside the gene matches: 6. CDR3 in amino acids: CASSPTGLAGEETQYF. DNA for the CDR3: TGTGCCAGCAGCCCCACTGGACTAGCGGGGGAAGAGACCCAGTACTTC.

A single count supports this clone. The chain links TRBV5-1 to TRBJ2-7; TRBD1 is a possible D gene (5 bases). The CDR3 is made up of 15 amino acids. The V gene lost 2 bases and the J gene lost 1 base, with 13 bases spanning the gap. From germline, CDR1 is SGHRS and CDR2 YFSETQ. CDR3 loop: CASSFNTGVSYEQYF. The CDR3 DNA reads TGCGCCAGCAGCTTCAATACAGGCGTATCCTACGAGCAGTACTTC.

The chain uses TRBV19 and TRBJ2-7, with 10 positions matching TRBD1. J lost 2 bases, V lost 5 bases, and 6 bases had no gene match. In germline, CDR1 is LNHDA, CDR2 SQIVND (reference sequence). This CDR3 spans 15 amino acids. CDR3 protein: CASSLGTGETYEQYF. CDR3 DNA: TGTGCCAGTAGTCTCGGGACAGGGGAGACCTACGAGCAGTACTTC.

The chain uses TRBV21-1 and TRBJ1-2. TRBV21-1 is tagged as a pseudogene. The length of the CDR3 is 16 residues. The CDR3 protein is CASSYPFGPALWGYTF. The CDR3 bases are TGTGCCAGCAGCTACCCCTTCGGACCAGCCCTCTGGGGCTACACCTTC.

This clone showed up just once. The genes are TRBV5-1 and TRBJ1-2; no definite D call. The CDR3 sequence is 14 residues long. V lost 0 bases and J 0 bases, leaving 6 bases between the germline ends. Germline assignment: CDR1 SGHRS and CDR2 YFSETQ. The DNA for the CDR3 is TGCGCCAGCAGCTTGGAACCTTCTAACTATGGCTACACCTTC. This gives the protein CASSLEPSNYGYTF. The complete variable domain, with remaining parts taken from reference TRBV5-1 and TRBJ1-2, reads KAGVTQTPRYLIKTRGQQVTLSCSPISGHRSVSWYQQTPGQGLQFLFEYFSETQRNKGNFPGRFSGRQFSNSRSEMNVSTLELGDSALYLCASSLEPSNYGYTFGSGTRLTVV.

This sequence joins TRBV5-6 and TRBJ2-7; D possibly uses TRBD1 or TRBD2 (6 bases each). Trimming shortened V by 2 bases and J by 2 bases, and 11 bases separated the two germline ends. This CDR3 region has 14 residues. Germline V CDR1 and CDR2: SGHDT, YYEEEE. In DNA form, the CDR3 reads TGTGCCAGCAGCTTAAGGGGGGCGGCCTACGAGCAGTACTTC. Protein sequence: CASSLRGAAYEQYF.

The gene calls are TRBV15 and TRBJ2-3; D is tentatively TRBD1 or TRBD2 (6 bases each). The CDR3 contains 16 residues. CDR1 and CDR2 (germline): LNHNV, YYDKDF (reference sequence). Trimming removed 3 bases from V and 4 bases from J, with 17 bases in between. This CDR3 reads CATSSGWGAEADTQYF. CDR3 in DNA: TGTGCCACCAGCAGTGGATGGGGGGCTGAGGCAGATACGCAGTATTTT.

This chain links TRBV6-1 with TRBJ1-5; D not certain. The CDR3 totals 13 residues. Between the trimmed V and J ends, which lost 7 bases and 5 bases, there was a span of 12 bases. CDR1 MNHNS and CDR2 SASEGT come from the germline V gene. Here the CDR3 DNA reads TGTGCCAGCAACGGGGATCTTTATCAGCCCCAGCATTTT. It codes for CASNGDLYQPQHF.

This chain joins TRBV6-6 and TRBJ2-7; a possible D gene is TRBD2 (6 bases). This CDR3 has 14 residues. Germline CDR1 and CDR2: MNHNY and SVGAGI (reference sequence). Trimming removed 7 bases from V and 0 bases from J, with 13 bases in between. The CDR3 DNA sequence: TGTGCCAGCACCCCGGACGGGAGCTCCTACGAGCAGTACTTC. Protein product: CASTPDGSSYEQYF.

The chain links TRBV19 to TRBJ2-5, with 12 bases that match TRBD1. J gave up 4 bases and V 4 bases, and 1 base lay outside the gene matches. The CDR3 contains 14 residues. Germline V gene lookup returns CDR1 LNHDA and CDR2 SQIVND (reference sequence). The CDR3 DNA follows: TGTGCCAGTAGTAGGGACAGGGGGCGAGAGACCCAGTACTTC. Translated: CASSRDRGRETQYF.

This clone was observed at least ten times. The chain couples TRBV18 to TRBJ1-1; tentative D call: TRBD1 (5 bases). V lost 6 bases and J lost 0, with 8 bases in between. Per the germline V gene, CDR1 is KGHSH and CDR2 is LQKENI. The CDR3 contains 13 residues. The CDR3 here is CASSSTVNTEAFF. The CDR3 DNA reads TGTGCCAGCTCGTCGACAGTGAACACTGAAGCTTTCTTT.

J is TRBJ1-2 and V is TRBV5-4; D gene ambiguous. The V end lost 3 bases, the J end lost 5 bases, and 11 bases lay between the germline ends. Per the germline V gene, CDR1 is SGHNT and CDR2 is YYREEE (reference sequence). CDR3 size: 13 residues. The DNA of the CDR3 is TGTGCCAGCAGCTCAGCGACCGAATATGGCTACACCTTC. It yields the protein CASSSATEYGYTF.

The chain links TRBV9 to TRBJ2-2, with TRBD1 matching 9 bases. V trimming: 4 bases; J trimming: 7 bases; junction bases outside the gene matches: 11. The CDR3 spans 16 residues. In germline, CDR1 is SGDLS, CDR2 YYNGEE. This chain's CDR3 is CASSPSGTGSIGELFF. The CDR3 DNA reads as TGTGCCAGCAGCCCCTCCGGGACAGGGTCAATCGGGGAGCTGTTTTTT.

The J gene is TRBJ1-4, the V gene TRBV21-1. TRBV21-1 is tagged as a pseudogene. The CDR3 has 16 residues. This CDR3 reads CASSARSPPRCAKLFF. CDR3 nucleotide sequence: TGTGCCAGCAGCGCTCGATCCCCCCCGAGGTGCGCAAAACTGTTTTTT.

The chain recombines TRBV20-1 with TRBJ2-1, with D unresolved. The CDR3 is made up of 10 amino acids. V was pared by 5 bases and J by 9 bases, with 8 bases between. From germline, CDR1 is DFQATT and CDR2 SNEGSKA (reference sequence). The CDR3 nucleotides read TGCAGTGCTTCATGGAGTGAGCAGTTCTTC. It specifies CSASWSEQFF.

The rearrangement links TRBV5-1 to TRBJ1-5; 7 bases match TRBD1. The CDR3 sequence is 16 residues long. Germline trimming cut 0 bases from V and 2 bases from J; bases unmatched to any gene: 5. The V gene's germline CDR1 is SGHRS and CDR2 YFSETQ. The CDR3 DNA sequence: TGCGCCAGCAGCTTGGCCCCAACAGGGGGCAATCAGCCCCAGCATTTT. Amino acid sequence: CASSLAPTGGNQPQHF.

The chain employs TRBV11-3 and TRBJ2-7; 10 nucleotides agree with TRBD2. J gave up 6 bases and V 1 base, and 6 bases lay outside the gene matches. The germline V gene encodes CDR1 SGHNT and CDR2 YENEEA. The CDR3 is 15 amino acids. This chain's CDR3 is CASSLASGGSGEQYF. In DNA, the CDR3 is TGTGCCAGCAGCTTAGCTAGCGGGGGATCAGGCGAGCAGTACTTC. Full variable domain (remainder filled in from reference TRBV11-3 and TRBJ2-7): EAGVVQSPRYKIIEKKQPVAFWCNPISGHNTLYWYLQNLGQGPELLIRYENEEAVDDSQLPKDRFSAERLKGVDSTLKIQPAELGDSAVYLCASSLASGGSGEQYFGPGTRLTVT.

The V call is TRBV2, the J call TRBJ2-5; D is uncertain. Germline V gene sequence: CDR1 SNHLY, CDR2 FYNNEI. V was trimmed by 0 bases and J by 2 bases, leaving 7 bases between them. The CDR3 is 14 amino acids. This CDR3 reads CASSEAGPQETQYF. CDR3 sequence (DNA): TGTGCCAGCAGTGAAGCCGGACCACAAGAGACCCAGTACTTC.

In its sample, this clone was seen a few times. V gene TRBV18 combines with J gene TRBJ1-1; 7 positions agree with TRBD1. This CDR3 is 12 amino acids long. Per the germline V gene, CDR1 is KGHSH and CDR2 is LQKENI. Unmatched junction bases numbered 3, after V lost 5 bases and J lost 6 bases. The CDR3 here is CASSSQGPEAFF. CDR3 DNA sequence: TGTGCCAGCTCATCACAGGGGCCTGAAGCTTTCTTT.

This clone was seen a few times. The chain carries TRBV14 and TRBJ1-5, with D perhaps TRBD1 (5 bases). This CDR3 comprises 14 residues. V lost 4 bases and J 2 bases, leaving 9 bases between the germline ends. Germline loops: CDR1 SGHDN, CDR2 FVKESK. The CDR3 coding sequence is TGTGCCAGCAGCCGTACGGGGGGCAATCAGCCCCAGCATTTT. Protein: CASSRTGGNQPQHF. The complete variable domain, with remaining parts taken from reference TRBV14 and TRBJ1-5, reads EAGVTQFPSHSVIEKGQTVTLRCDPISGHDNLYWYRRVMGKEIKFLLHFVKESKQDESGMPNNRFLAERTGGTYSTLKVQPAELEDSGVYFCASSRTGGNQPQHFGDGTRLSIL.

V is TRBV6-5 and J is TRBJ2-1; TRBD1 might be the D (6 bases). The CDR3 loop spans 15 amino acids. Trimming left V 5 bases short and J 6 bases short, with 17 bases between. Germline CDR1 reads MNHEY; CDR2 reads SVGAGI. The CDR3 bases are TGTGCCAGCAGTCGGGGACACCCCAGGGTCAATGAGCAGTTCTTC. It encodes CASSRGHPRVNEQFF.

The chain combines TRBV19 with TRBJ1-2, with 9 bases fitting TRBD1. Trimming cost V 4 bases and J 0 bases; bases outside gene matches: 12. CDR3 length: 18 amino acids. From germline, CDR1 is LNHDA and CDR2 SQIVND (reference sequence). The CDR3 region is CASSTPDRGGQTNYGYTF. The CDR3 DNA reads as TGTGCCAGTAGTACCCCGGACAGGGGAGGTCAGACTAACTATGGCTACACCTTC.

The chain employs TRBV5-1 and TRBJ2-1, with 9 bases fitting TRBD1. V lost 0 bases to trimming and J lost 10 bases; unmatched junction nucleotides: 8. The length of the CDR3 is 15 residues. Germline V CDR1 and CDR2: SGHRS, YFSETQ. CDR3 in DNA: TGCGCCAGCAGCTTGGCTGGGACAGGGTCAGGGGAGCAGTTCTTC. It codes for CASSLAGTGSGEQFF. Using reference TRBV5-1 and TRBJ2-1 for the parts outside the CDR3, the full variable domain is KAGVTQTPRYLIKTRGQQVTLSCSPISGHRSVSWYQQTPGQGLQFLFEYFSETQRNKGNFPGRFSGRQFSNSRSEMNVSTLELGDSALYLCASSLAGTGSGEQFFGPGTRLTVL.

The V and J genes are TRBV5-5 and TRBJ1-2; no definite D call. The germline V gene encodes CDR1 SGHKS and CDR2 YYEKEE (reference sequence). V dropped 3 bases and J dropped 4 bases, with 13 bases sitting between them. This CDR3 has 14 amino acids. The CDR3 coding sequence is TGTGCCAGCAGCTCGGGTCTCTCCCCCTATGGCTACACCTTC. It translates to CASSSGLSPYGYTF.

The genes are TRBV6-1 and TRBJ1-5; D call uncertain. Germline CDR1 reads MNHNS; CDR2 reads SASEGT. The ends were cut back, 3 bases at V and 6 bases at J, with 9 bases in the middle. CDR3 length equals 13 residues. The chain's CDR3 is CASSENPGQPQHF. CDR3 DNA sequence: TGTGCCAGCAGTGAGAATCCCGGTCAGCCCCAGCATTTT.

CDR3 coding DNA: TGCGCCAGCAGCTTGTCCCCTAGCGGGGCCTCAGATACGCAGTATTTT. It is translated as CASSLSPSGASDTQYF. The chain links TRBV5-1 to TRBJ2-3; TRBD2 aligns across 9 bases. In germline, CDR1 is SGHRS, CDR2 YFSETQ. The CDR3 loop spans 16 amino acids. With 1 base clipped from V and 4 bases from J, the junction kept 7 bases outside the gene matches.

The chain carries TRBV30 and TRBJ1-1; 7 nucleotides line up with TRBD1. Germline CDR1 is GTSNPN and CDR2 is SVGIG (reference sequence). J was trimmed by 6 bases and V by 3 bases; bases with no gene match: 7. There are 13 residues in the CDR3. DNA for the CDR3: TGTGCCTGGAGGACAGACAGGGTGGCTGAAGCTTTCTTT. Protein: CAWRTDRVAEAFF.

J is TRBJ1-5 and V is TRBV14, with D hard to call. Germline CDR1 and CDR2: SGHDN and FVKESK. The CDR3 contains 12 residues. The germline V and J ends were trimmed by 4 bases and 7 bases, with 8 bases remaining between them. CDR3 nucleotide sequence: TGTGCCAGCAGCCTAGGTACCCAGCCCCAGCATTTT. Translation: CASSLGTQPQHF.

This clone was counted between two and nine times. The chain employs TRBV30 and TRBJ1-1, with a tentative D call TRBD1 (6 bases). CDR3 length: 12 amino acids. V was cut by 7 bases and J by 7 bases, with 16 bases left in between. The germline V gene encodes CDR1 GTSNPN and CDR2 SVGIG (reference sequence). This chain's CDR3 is CAFSGDTYEAFF. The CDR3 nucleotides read TGTGCCTTTTCCGGGGACACCTATGAAGCTTTCTTT.

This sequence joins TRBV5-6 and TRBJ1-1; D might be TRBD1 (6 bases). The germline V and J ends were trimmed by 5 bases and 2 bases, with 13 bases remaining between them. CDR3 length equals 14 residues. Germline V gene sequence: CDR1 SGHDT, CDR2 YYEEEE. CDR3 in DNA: TGTGCCAGCAGTCTGACAGGACCCAACACTGAAGCTTTCTTT. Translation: CASSLTGPNTEAFF. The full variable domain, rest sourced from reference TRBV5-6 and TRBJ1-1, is DAGVTQSPTHLIKTRGQQVTLRCSPKSGHDTVSWYQQALGQGPQFIFQYYEEEERQRGNFPDRFSGHQFPNYSSELNVNALLLGDSALYLCASSLTGPNTEAFFGQGTRLTVV.